These 6 T cell receptor beta chains originate from one sample sequenced in a study of shared clonotypes between healthy human individuals. Only in-frame clones appear in the TCRdb table, and some are missing; sequencing was by immunoSEQ multiplex PCR. The repertoire consists of 2 million to 3 million clones, with just over 90% occurring once and the leading ten covering 0.13% to 0.15%. Sequences were obtained from naive CD4+ T cells sorted from blood. Subset here: CD45RA+ positively selected. All receptors derive from a young man in good health.

This clone appeared once. The genes are TRBV6-5 and TRBJ2-1; maybe TRBD1 (6 bases). CDR3 length equals 12 residues. The V end was cut by 4 bases, the J end by 15 bases, with 16 bases between. Germline V CDR1 and CDR2: MNHEY, SVGAGI. CDR3 nucleotides: TGTGCCAGCAGTTCAATCACCGGGACACCGTTCTTC. As protein: CASSSITGTPFF.

The chain carries TRBV10-2 and TRBJ1-1; no clear D. Trimming stripped 7 bases from V and 2 bases from J, with 14 bases between. The CDR3 sequence is 14 residues long. CDR1 is WSHSY, CDR2 SAAADI, per germline. The CDR3 region is CASTFADLNTEAFF. In nucleotides, the CDR3 is TGCGCCAGCACATTCGCCGACCTTAACACTGAAGCTTTCTTT.

On this clone: The same CDR3 arises from other DNA sequences in this sample as well. The chain combines TRBV5-6 with TRBJ1-5, with TRBD1 matching 7 bases. The CDR3 loop spans 15 amino acids. V lost 0 bases to trimming and J lost 1 base; unmatched junction nucleotides: 1. Germline lookup yields CDR1 SGHDT and CDR2 YYEEEE. Here the CDR3 reads CASSLAGGSNQPQHF. CDR3 in DNA: TGTGCCAGCAGCTTGGCAGGGGGGAGCAATCAGCCCCAGCATTTT.

The gene calls are TRBV28 and TRBJ2-3; 10 nucleotides align to TRBD2. The germline V gene has CDR1 MDHEN and CDR2 SYDVKM. V dropped 6 bases and J dropped 2; count of bases not matched to a gene: 5. The CDR3 totals 15 residues. The CDR3 sequence is CASSYSGGTTDTQYF. The CDR3 coding sequence is TGTGCCAGCAGCTATAGCGGGGGGACCACAGATACGCAGTATTTT.

The rearrangement uses TRBV10-3 and TRBJ1-5; D is unresolved. The ends were cut back, 0 bases at V and 0 bases at J, with 9 bases in the middle. The germline V gene encodes CDR1 ENHRY and CDR2 SYGVKD. This CDR3 contains 16 residues. CDR3: CAISESGWYSNQPQHF. As DNA, the CDR3 is TGTGCCATCAGTGAGTCAGGGTGGTATAGCAATCAGCCCCAGCATTTT.

The V gene is TRBV10-2, the J gene TRBJ2-7, with a tentative D call TRBD1 (5 bases). The germline V and J ends were trimmed by 6 bases and 0 bases, with 6 bases remaining between them. Germline CDR1 WSHSY, CDR2 SAAADI. The CDR3 extends over 12 amino acids. The CDR3, as DNA: TGCGCCAGCAGGACAGCCTCCTACGAGCAGTACTTC. Amino acid sequence: CASRTASYEQYF.